These 25 T cell receptor beta chains came from one sample sequenced in a study of blood T cell repertoires in COVID-19. The protocol was immunoSEQ multiplex PCR, while the TCRdb copy is restricted to in-frame clones and leaves out a portion. The table shows 30,000 to 45,000 clones, with almost 90% occurring only once. The sample was peripheral blood. The receptors were gathered from a man between 65 and 85 years old with acute or convalescent COVID-19.

The rearrangement uses TRBV9 and TRBJ2-2; TRBD2 agrees at 10 bases. The V and J ends lost 3 bases and 1 base, in that order; junction bases with no gene match: 6. The germline gives CDR1 SGDLS, CDR2 YYNGEE. The CDR3 loop spans 17 amino acids. CDR3 loop: CASSGTSGGRNTGELFF. The CDR3 DNA reads TGTGCCAGCAGCGGGACTAGCGGAGGCCGGAACACCGGGGAGCTGTTTTTT.

The gene calls are TRBV2 and TRBJ2-1, with 8 bases matching TRBD1. Germline V gives CDR1 SNHLY, CDR2 FYNNEI. V gave up 10 bases and J gave up 8 bases; unmatched junction bases: 13. The CDR3 is made up of 14 amino acids. Here the CDR3 reads CATYRQGSVYEQFF. The CDR3 region has the DNA TGTGCCACCTATCGACAGGGGTCGGTCTATGAGCAGTTCTTC. Filled out from reference TRBV2 and TRBJ2-1, the complete variable domain reads EPEVTQTPSHQVTQMGQEVILRCVPISNHLYFYWYRQILGQKVEFLVSFYNNEISEKSEIFDDQFSVERPDGSNFTLKIRSTKLEDSAMYFCATYRQGSVYEQFFGPGTRLTVL.

The J gene is TRBJ2-3, the V gene TRBV27; TRBD1 matches 7 bases. Trimming removed 3 bases from V and 2 bases from J; junction bases left unmatched: 8. This CDR3 has 16 residues. From germline, CDR1 is MNHEY and CDR2 SMNVEV (reference sequence). CDR3 sequence: CASSFFDRADTDTQYF. In DNA form, the CDR3 reads TGTGCCAGCAGTTTCTTCGACAGGGCCGACACAGATACGCAGTATTTT.

This clone was recorded only once. V usage is TRBV15 and J usage is TRBJ1-5, with D possibly TRBD1 on 6 matching bases. This CDR3 comprises 15 residues. Trimming took off 1 base at V and 4 bases at J, with 11 bases between the two ends. Germline assignment: CDR1 LNHNV and CDR2 YYDKDF (reference sequence). CDR3 bases: TGTGCCACCAGCAGAGCGGGGGGCTCTAATCAGCCCCAGCATTTT. This gives the protein CATSRAGGSNQPQHF.

This chain connects TRBV5-1 to TRBJ2-6, with 9 bases identical to TRBD1. V lost 4 bases to trimming and J lost 0 bases; unmatched junction nucleotides: 5. This CDR3 contains 17 residues. The V gene's germline CDR1 is SGHRS and CDR2 YFSETQ. As DNA, the CDR3 is TGCGCCAGCAGCGGCGGGACAGGGACCTCTGGGGCCAACGTCCTGACTTTC. Residues: CASSGGTGTSGANVLTF.

CDR3: CASSVGQVNTGELFF. The CDR3 DNA sequence: TGTGCCAGCAGCGTAGGACAGGTGAACACCGGGGAGCTGTTTTTT. V is TRBV9 and J is TRBJ2-2; D may be TRBD1 (6 bases). This CDR3 is built from 15 residues. Trimming cost V 0 bases and J 1 base, with 7 bases left between them. Germline V gives CDR1 SGDLS, CDR2 YYNGEE.

The genes are TRBV5-4 and TRBJ2-6; 10 nucleotides match TRBD2. The V gene end was trimmed by 0 bases and the J gene end by 3 bases; junction bases not matched to a gene: 6. Per the germline V gene, CDR1 is SGHNT and CDR2 is YYREEE (reference sequence). The CDR3 extends over 18 amino acids. The CDR3, as DNA: TGTGCCAGCAGCTTGGGAGCGGGAGGGCCCGGTGGGGCCAACGTCCTGACTTTC. Protein product: CASSLGAGGPGGANVLTF.

This chain uses TRBV20-1 with TRBJ1-2, with TRBD1 as a possible D gene (5 bases). The germline CDR1 and CDR2 sequences are DFQATT and SNEGSKA (reference sequence). The V and J ends lost 7 bases and 1 base respectively, with 7 bases between them. This CDR3 region has 11 residues. CDR3 DNA sequence: TGCAGTGGGCAGGGTAACTATGGCTACACCTTC. Translation gives CSGQGNYGYTF.

The V gene is TRBV19, the J gene TRBJ2-1, with D uncertain. Per germline, CDR1 LNHDA and CDR2 SQIVND (reference sequence). Deletions cut 3 bases from V and 3 bases from J, with 9 bases between. The CDR3 is 14 residues long. This CDR3 is CASSIMGSYNEQFF. The DNA for the CDR3 is TGTGCCAGTAGTATTATGGGCAGCTACAATGAGCAGTTCTTC. Full variable domain (outside the CDR3, taken from reference TRBV19 and TRBJ2-1): DGGITQSPKYLFRKEGQNVTLSCEQNLNHDAMYWYRQDPGQGLRLIYYSQIVNDFQKGDIAEGYSVSREKKESFPLTVTSAQKNPTAFYLCASSIMGSYNEQFFGPGTRLTVL.

The chain carries TRBV12-5 and TRBJ1-5, with D unresolved. V lost 7 bases and J 4 bases, leaving 11 bases between the germline ends. The CDR3 contains 13 residues. Germline V lookup: CDR1 LGHNT, CDR2 FRNRAP. CDR3 loop: CASAIRGNQPQHF. Written as DNA, the CDR3 is TGTGCTAGTGCCATAAGAGGGAATCAGCCCCAGCATTTT.

This sequence joins TRBV7-2 and TRBJ2-5; 11 nucleotides match TRBD2. The CDR3 runs to 15 residues. The germline gives CDR1 SGHTA, CDR2 FQGNSA. Germline trimming cut 7 bases from V and 5 bases from J; bases unmatched to any gene: 9. The CDR3 is CASIRSVAGGETQYF. The CDR3 DNA sequence: TGTGCCAGCATTCGATCGGTAGCGGGAGGGGAGACCCAGTACTTC.

This chain links TRBV5-4 with TRBJ1-2, with 7 bases aligning to TRBD1. V lost 0 bases and J lost 2; bases outside the gene matches: 1. The CDR3 sequence is 14 residues long. Germline V CDR1 and CDR2: SGHNT, YYREEE (reference sequence). The CDR3 loop reads CASSLAGQNYGYTF. The CDR3 DNA is TGTGCCAGCAGCTTGGCGGGACAGAACTATGGCTACACCTTC.

The chain has TRBV7-8 and TRBJ1-1; D uncertain. This CDR3 contains 15 residues. The V end was cut by 0 bases, the J end by 0 bases, with 8 bases between. Germline loops: CDR1 SGHVS, CDR2 FQNEAQ. CDR3 amino acids: CASSLARNMNTEAFF. The DNA of the CDR3 is TGTGCCAGCAGCTTAGCGCGGAACATGAACACTGAAGCTTTCTTT.

The rearrangement links TRBV18 to TRBJ2-1, with D possibly being TRBD1 (6 bases). The ends were cut back, 6 bases at V and 5 bases at J, with 14 bases in the middle. The CDR3 has 14 amino acids. The V gene's germline CDR1 is KGHSH and CDR2 LQKENI. CDR3 sequence: CASSPVAGDNEQFF. For the CDR3, the DNA is TGTGCCAGCTCCCCCGTTGCAGGGGACAATGAGCAGTTCTTC. The whole variable domain, remainder taken from reference TRBV18 and TRBJ2-1, is NAGVMQNPRHLVRRRGQEARLRCSPMKGHSHVYWYRQLPEEGLKFMVYLQKENIIDESGMPKERFSAEFPKEGPSILRIQQVVRGDSAAYFCASSPVAGDNEQFFGPGTRLTVL.

The gene calls are TRBV6-5 and TRBJ1-4; tentative D call: TRBD1 (6 bases). The CDR3 has 14 amino acids. The germline gives CDR1 MNHEY, CDR2 SVGAGI. The V end was cut by 5 bases, the J end by 4 bases, with 11 bases between. This chain's CDR3 is CASSSQGINEKLFF. CDR3 DNA sequence: TGTGCCAGCAGTAGCCAGGGGATTAATGAAAAACTGTTTTTT.

The CDR3 nucleotides are TGTGCCAGCAGCTTAGGGATGGGGTCGACTAGACTAAATGAGCAGTTCTTC. Translating gives CASSLGMGSTRLNEQFF. The genes are TRBV7-7 and TRBJ2-1, with D possibly matching TRBD2 (6 bases). The CDR3 has 17 residues. The V and J ends lost 1 base and 7 bases respectively, with 20 bases between them. CDR1 and CDR2 (germline): SSHAT, FNYEAQ (reference sequence).

The rearrangement uses TRBV28 and TRBJ2-4; 10 nucleotides line up with TRBD1. CDR3 length equals 17 residues. The trim removed 1 base at V and 3 bases at J, leaving 6 bases unmatched. Germline assignment: CDR1 MDHEN and CDR2 SYDVKM. The CDR3 protein is CASSLSGQGVVKNIQYF. In nucleotides, the CDR3 is TGTGCCAGCAGTTTATCCGGACAGGGGGTGGTCAAAAACATTCAGTACTTC. The full variable domain, its missing parts supplied by reference TRBV28 and TRBJ2-4, is DVKVTQSSRYLVKRTGEKVFLECVQDMDHENMFWYRQDPGLGLRLIYFSYDVKMKEKGDIPEGYSVSREKKERFSLILESASTNQTSMYLCASSLSGQGVVKNIQYFGAGTRLSVL.

This clone was counted once. The identical CDR3 is also encoded by other nucleotide sequences in the sample. The chain carries TRBV19 and TRBJ1-3; D unresolved. The CDR3 is made up of 15 amino acids. V was clipped by 3 bases and J by 3 bases, with 12 bases between them. Germline V gene sequence: CDR1 LNHDA, CDR2 SQIVND (reference sequence). DNA for the CDR3: TGTGCCAGTAGTATCTCGGAGTTAGGTGGAAACACCATATATTTT. This codes for CASSISELGGNTIYF.

This chain joins TRBV27 and TRBJ1-1; D is perhaps TRBD1 (5 bases). Trimming took off 5 bases at V and 2 bases at J, with 9 bases between the two ends. The CDR3 consists of 13 residues. Germline V lookup: CDR1 MNHEY, CDR2 SMNVEV (reference sequence). The CDR3, as DNA: TGTGCCAGCAGTGGGGGGGAAAACACTGAAGCTTTCTTT. This gives the protein CASSGGENTEAFF.

This chain joins TRBV25-1 and TRBJ1-6, with 7 bases that match TRBD1. The germline gives CDR1 MGHDK, CDR2 SYGVNS. The junction had 5 bases not matched to a gene; V was cut back by 6 bases and J by 15 bases. This CDR3 comprises 11 residues. CDR3 amino acids: CASSPGQDLHF. The CDR3, as DNA: TGTGCCAGCAGCCCCGGACAGGACCTCCACTTT.

This clone was detected only a few times. The CDR3 sequence: CASRFQAGGPNEQFF. The CDR3 DNA follows: TGCGCCAGCAGGTTTCAAGCGGGAGGGCCTAATGAGCAGTTCTTC. The J gene is TRBJ2-1, the V gene TRBV5-1, with 10 nucleotides matching TRBD2. With V trimmed by 5 bases and J by 7 bases, 9 bases remained unmatched. Germline CDR1 SGHRS, CDR2 YFSETQ. The CDR3 is 15 residues long.

This clone has a single count. The chain is built from TRBV5-6 and TRBJ2-2; TRBD1 matches at 10 bases. From germline, CDR1 is SGHDT and CDR2 YYEEEE. Trimming removed 7 bases from V and 6 bases from J; junction bases left unmatched: 9. This CDR3 region has 15 residues. CDR3 DNA sequence: TGTGCCAGCGGAAGACAGGGGGCTGCGTCCGGGGAGCTGTTTTTT. Amino acids: CASGRQGAASGELFF. Full variable domain (rest looked up from reference TRBV5-6 and TRBJ2-2): DAGVTQSPTHLIKTRGQQVTLRCSPKSGHDTVSWYQQALGQGPQFIFQYYEEEERQRGNFPDRFSGHQFPNYSSELNVNALLLGDSALYLCASGRQGAASGELFFGEGSRLTVL.

The rearrangement links TRBV5-1 to TRBJ1-4; no clear D. Germline V lookup: CDR1 SGHRS, CDR2 YFSETQ. Trimming cost V 3 bases and J 0 bases, with 6 bases left between them. CDR3 size: 14 residues. The CDR3 DNA is TGCGCCAGCAGCTCCGAGGCAACTAATGAAAAACTGTTTTTT. Translated, it gives CASSSEATNEKLFF.

The rearrangement joins TRBV5-4 to TRBJ2-2; D not certain. This CDR3 has 14 residues. V was shortened by 1 base and J by 7 bases, with 11 bases between the two germline ends. The V gene's germline CDR1 is SGHNT and CDR2 YYREEE (reference sequence). The CDR3 bases are TGTGCCAGCAGCTTGAATACCCAGATCGGGGAGCTGTTTTTT. It translates to CASSLNTQIGELFF.

The rearrangement uses TRBV19 and TRBJ2-2, with a possible D match to TRBD2 (6 bases). V was clipped by 6 bases and J by 5 bases, with 13 bases between them. The CDR3 extends over 14 amino acids. The germline V gene encodes CDR1 LNHDA and CDR2 SQIVND (reference sequence). The CDR3 sequence is CASSRAGITGELFF. Here the CDR3 DNA reads TGTGCCAGTAGCCGGGCGGGGATAACCGGGGAGCTGTTTTTT.